This note documents a single T cell receptor (beta chain) sequence. The data are from a study of cytomegalovirus exposure and HLA in healthy donors. The overall study: Of the donors genotyped, several hundred in all, about 80% fell in the Caucasian-associated ancestry cluster.

The length of the CDR3 is 15 residues. The V and J ends lost 1 base and 2 bases respectively, with 11 bases between them. Germline CDR1 reads SGHVS; CDR2 reads FQNEAQ. PCR used 60 Vbeta primers and 13 Jbeta primers. The protocol was immunoSEQ multiplex PCR, while the TCRdb copy is restricted to in-frame clones and leaves out a portion. The sample consists of 120,000 to 150,000 clones, around 79% of them appearing once. Sequencing was carried out using PBMCs. V gene TRBV7-8 combines with J gene TRBJ2-5; maybe TRBD2 (5 bases). The TCR sequence derives from a female donor in good health and CMV-seronegative. CDR3 region: CASSLVRVGQETQYF. CDR3 coding DNA: TGTGCCAGCAGCTTAGTGAGGGTTGGTCAAGAGACCCAGTACTTC.